This T cell receptor (beta chain) emerged from a study of control samples from healthy donors and cancer patients. The repertoire was sequenced with immunoSEQ multiplex PCR; TCRdb's copy has only in-frame clones and lacks some. In the table there are tens of thousands of clones, 90% to 95% of which are singletons. CDR3 length: 12 amino acids. The germline CDR1 and CDR2 sequences are SNHLY and FYNNEI. Deletions cut 6 bases from V and 3 bases from J, with 9 bases between. Input material: blood. The gene calls are TRBV2 and TRBJ2-7; tentatively, D is TRBD1 or TRBD2 (5 bases each). The TCR sequence derives from a man younger than 45 in good health. This CDR3 is CASSGARYEQYF. CDR3 coding DNA: TGTGCCAGCAGCGGGGCCCGCTACGAGCAGTACTTC.